The 13 T cell receptor beta chains below come from one sample, sequenced in a study of human T cells and chemical hapten exposure. MiXCR, applied by TCRdb to the RACE reads, yields one record per CDR3 protein. This sample yields tens of thousands of distinct CDR3 sequences, of which 10% to 13% are seen a single time; around 7% belongs to the top ten. As to time point: patch test 2, 6 weeks after DPC sensitization. Treatment defined: therapeutic diphenylcyclopropenone sensitization with weekly scalp DPC. The sample in question was whole blood, obtained in connection with sensitization to the hapten diphenylcyclopropenone (DPC). These receptor sequences come from a woman aged 45 to 65 with alopecia areata. Some clones in this sample may be carry-over from other donors' samples.

This clonotype was observed a handful of times. The CDR3 DNA follows: TGCAGCGTTGAGGACGGGGTTCAAGAGACCCAGTACTTC. Translated: CSVEDGVQETQYF. The V gene is TRBV29-1, the J gene TRBJ2-5; perhaps TRBD2 as D (5 bases). Germline V lookup: CDR1 SQVTM, CDR2 ANQGSEA. The V and J ends lost 3 bases and 2 bases respectively, with 10 bases between them. This CDR3 spans 13 amino acids.

The sample holds many counts of this clonotype. This chain joins TRBV2 and TRBJ2-3, with 8 bases fitting TRBD2. Trimming took 2 bases from V and 8 from J; bases not matched to a gene: 12. The CDR3 contains 16 residues. Germline V gene lookup returns CDR1 SNHLY and CDR2 FYNNEI. This chain's CDR3 is CASSESGSGGIFTQYF. As DNA, the CDR3 is TGTGCCAGCAGTGAATCGGGGAGCGGGGGCATCTTTACGCAGTATTTT. The whole variable domain, remainder taken from reference TRBV2 and TRBJ2-3, is EPEVTQTPSHQVTQMGQEVILRCVPISNHLYFYWYRQILGQKVEFLVSFYNNEISEKSEIFDDQFSVERPDGSNFTLKIRSTKLEDSAMYFCASSESGSGGIFTQYFGPGTRLTVL.

This clonotype has a handful of counts. This chain connects TRBV18 to TRBJ1-2; D perhaps matches TRBD1 (5 bases). The CDR3 extends over 15 amino acids. Germline CDR1 reads KGHSH; CDR2 reads LQKENI. Trimming left V 2 bases short and J 3 bases short, with 13 bases between. The CDR3 bases are TGTGCCAGCTCACCAAGACAGACTCCCGACTATGGCTACACCTTC. Its protein product is CASSPRQTPDYGYTF.

This clonotype has at least ten counts. V usage is TRBV5-4 and J usage is TRBJ2-5, with D perhaps matching TRBD2 (7 bases). CDR1 is SGHNT and CDR2 is YYREEE in the germline V gene (reference sequence). Trimming removed 3 bases at V and 9 bases at J, with 18 bases between. CDR3 size: 14 residues. The CDR3 DNA follows: TGTGCCAGCAGCTGGGGGGGCGCCGGTCGGGCCCAGTACTTC. Amino acid sequence: CASSWGGAGRAQYF.

This clonotype was recorded at least ten times. V usage is TRBV12-3 or TRBV12-4 and J usage is TRBJ2-7; 15 bases line up with TRBD2. The CDR3 runs 16 residues. The junction had 5 bases not matched to a gene; V was cut back by 5 bases and J by 3 bases. The CDR3 reads CASSPPGLAGGYEQYF. In DNA form, the CDR3 reads TGTGCCAGCAGTCCGCCGGGACTAGCGGGGGGCTACGAGCAGTACTTC.

This clonotype was seen a handful of times. V usage is TRBV6-2 or TRBV6-3 and J usage is TRBJ2-1, with 10 bases matching TRBD2. Germline values: CDR1 MNHEY, CDR2 SVGEGT. V gave up 9 bases and J gave up 7 bases; unmatched junction bases: 9. The CDR3 is made up of 14 amino acids. Here the CDR3 reads CASLGASGSNEQFF. In DNA form, the CDR3 reads TGTGCCAGTCTGGGGGCTAGCGGGAGTAATGAGCAGTTCTTC.

This clonotype was seen ten or more times. The rearrangement links TRBV30 to TRBJ2-3, with 10 nucleotides matching TRBD2. Trimming at V came to 7 bases and at J to 6 bases, leaving 19 bases not matched to a gene. The CDR3 covers 17 residues. Per germline, CDR1 GTSNPN and CDR2 SVGIG (reference sequence). This CDR3 is CASRPGLALGLGDTQYF. DNA of the CDR3: TGTGCCTCTCGTCCGGGACTAGCGTTGGGCCTTGGGGATACGCAGTATTTT.

The chain links TRBV20-1 to TRBJ2-7, with 7 bases identical to TRBD2. J lost 1 base, V lost 3 bases, and 6 bases had no gene match. The CDR3 has 14 residues. CDR1 and CDR2 (germline): DFQATT, SNEGSKA (reference sequence). The CDR3 here is CSARFPGGSYEQYF. In DNA, the CDR3 is TGCAGTGCTAGGTTTCCGGGGGGTTCCTACGAGCAGTACTTC.

The sample holds many counts of this clonotype. The chain carries TRBV23-1 and TRBJ2-7; 10 bases align to TRBD2. TRBV23-1 is noted as an ORF with a role that remains uncertain. The length of the CDR3 is 17 residues. V dropped 0 bases and J dropped 3; count of bases not matched to a gene: 8. In DNA form, the CDR3 reads TGCGCCAGCAGTCAATCGAAATCTAGCGGGAGACGCTACGAGCAGTACTTC. Its protein product is CASSQSKSSGRRYEQYF.

This clonotype was counted between two and nine times. This chain uses TRBV12-3 or TRBV12-4 with TRBJ1-1; TRBD1 might be the D (5 bases). The V gene lost 3 bases and the J gene lost 5 bases, with 10 bases spanning the gap. This CDR3 region has 13 residues. Here the CDR3 reads CASSFAGRTEAFF. CDR3 DNA: TGTGCCAGCAGTTTTGCAGGGCGGACTGAAGCTTTCTTT.

There are many counts of this clonotype. The chain joins TRBV29-1 to TRBJ1-5; D unclear. V was shortened by 4 bases and J by 5 bases, with 3 bases between the two germline ends. The CDR3 consists of 10 residues. Germline V gene data show CDR1 as SQVTM and CDR2 as ANQGSEA. CDR3: CSVGDQPQHF. CDR3 coding DNA: TGCAGCGTTGGAGATCAGCCCCAGCATTTT.

This clonotype has a count of ten or more. The chain carries TRBV20-1 and TRBJ1-4; TRBD1 agrees at 7 bases. From germline, CDR1 is DFQATT and CDR2 SNEGSKA (reference sequence). The CDR3 has 16 amino acids. V was pared by 3 bases and J by 8 bases, with 15 bases of the junction left unmatched. The CDR3 nucleotides are TGCAGTGCTAGGATGACCGGACAGGCTTTAGGAGAAAAACTGTTTTTT. Translation: CSARMTGQALGEKLFF.

This clonotype showed up many times. J is TRBJ2-3 and V is TRBV20-1; D call uncertain. The CDR3 is 14 amino acids. Germline values: CDR1 DFQATT, CDR2 SNEGSKA (reference sequence). Deletions cut 6 bases from V and 1 base from J, with 14 bases between. The CDR3 nucleotides are TGCAGTGCGCCGGGCCTCACCCGCACAGATACGCAGTATTTT. Translation: CSAPGLTRTDTQYF.